This T cell receptor (beta chain) originates from a study of brain T cells in children with intractable seizures. The V gene end was trimmed by 10 bases and the J gene end by 2 bases; junction bases not matched to a gene: 6. The CDR3 is made up of 13 amino acids. Germline CDR1 reads MNHNY; CDR2 reads SVGAGI (reference sequence). TCRdb's table, derived via immunoSEQ multiplex PCR, lists solely in-frame clones and lacks some. Found here are 340,000 or so clones, over 90% of them singletons; the top ten hold 5.5% to 6%. Time point specified: blood from clinic visit 5 months post-surgery; TSC patient then seizure free. Only cases whose brain tissue showed the highest T cell transcript signatures were sequenced.

This rearrangement joins TRBV6-6 to TRBJ1-1; 8 positions agree with TRBD1. The sample here was peripheral blood, taken 4 to 5 months after surgery. The receptor was isolated from a boy younger than two with tuberous sclerosis and intractable seizures. DNA for the CDR3: TGTGCCACCAAGACAGGGGCCAACACTGAAGCTTTCTTT. It is translated as CATKTGANTEAFF.